The clone carrying this TCR beta chain was seen ten or more times. This entry belongs to a study of neurological immune-mediated disorders. The CDR3 length is 12 residues. CDR1 is SEHNR, CDR2 FQNEAQ, per germline (reference sequence). Trimming took off 1 base at V and 5 bases at J, with 5 bases between the two ends. TCRdb reanalysed the 5' RACE reads using MiXCR and keeps one entry per CDR3 protein. The sample yields roughly 32,000 distinct CDR3 sequences, approximately 5% seen once. Source material: CD4+ T cells from blood. This chain connects TRBV7-9 to TRBJ2-5; D uncertain. This clonotype originated in a woman between 45 and 65 years old in good health. The CDR3 protein is CASSLVTETQYF. The CDR3 DNA reads as TGTGCCAGCAGCTTAGTGACGGAGACCCAGTACTTC.